This TCR beta chain was captured by sequencing in a study of T cells in women clearing cervical HPV infection. Germline V gene sequence: CDR1 SNHLY, CDR2 FYNNEI. The CDR3 sequence is 15 residues long. Germline trimming cut 2 bases from V and 5 bases from J; bases unmatched to any gene: 5. Average input was around 1,300 ng genomic DNA for immunoSEQ TCR beta CDR3 amplification. Profiling relied on immunoSEQ multiplex PCR, and the TCRdb table lists in-frame clones only, not all of them. This sample contains 25,000 to 35,000 clones. Regarding this clone: Read data end 3 residues before the CDR3 end; the end is taken from the germline J gene.

Material: blood buffy coat. The V call is TRBV2, the J call TRBJ2-1; 8 bases map to TRBD2. This TCR was recovered from a woman aged 18 to 75 with a cervical HPV16 infection that either progressed to CIN3+ or cleared (not recorded which). The CDR3 DNA, read in part, is TGTGCCAGCAGTGAACTAGCGGGTGGGGACAATGAG. Translating gives CASSELAGGDNE. The entire CDR3 protein is CASSELAGGDNEQFF.